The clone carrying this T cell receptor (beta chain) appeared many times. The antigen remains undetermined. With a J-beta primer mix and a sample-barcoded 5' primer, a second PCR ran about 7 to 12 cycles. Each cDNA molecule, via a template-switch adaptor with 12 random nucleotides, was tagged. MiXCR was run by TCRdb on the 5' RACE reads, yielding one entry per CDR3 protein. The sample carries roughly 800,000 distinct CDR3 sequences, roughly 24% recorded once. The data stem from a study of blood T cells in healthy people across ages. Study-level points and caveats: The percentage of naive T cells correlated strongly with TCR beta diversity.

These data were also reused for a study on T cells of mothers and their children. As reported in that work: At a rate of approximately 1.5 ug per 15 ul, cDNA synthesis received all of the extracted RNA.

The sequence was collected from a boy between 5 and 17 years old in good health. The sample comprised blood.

CDR3 protein: CASSTGQFAKQYF. The DNA of the CDR3 is TGTGCCAGCAGCACGGGACAGTTCGCGAAGCAGTACTTC. The rearrangement uses TRBV7-3 and TRBJ2-7; 7 bases agree with TRBD1. V gave up 5 bases and J gave up 8 bases; unmatched junction bases: 9. This CDR3 has 13 amino acids. CDR1 and CDR2 from the germline V gene are SGHTA and FQGTGA. Looking up the rest from reference TRBV7-3 and TRBJ2-7 gives the full variable domain: GAGVSQTPSNKVTEKGKYVELRCDPISGHTALYWYRQSLGQGPEFLIYFQGTGAADDSGLPNDRFFAVRPEGSVSTLKIQRTERGDSAVYLCASSTGQFAKQYFGPGTRLTVT.